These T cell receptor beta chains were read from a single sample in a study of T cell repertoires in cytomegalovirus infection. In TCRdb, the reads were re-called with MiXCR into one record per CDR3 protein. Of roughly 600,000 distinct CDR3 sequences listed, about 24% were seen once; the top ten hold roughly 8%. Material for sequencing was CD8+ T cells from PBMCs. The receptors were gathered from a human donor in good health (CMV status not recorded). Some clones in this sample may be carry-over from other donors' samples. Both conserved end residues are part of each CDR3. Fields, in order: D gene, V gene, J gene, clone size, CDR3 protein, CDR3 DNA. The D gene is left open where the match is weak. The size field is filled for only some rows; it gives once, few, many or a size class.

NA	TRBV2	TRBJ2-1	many	CASSGREQFF	TGTGCCAGCAGTGGCAGGGAGCAGTTCTTC
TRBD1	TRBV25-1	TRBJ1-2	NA	CASSERNQGERSGYTF	TGTGCCAGCAGTGAACGTAACCAGGGGGAACGGAGTGGCTACACCTTC
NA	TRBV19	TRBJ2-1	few	CASSIGGVRYNEQFF	TGTGCCAGTAGTATTGGGGGAGTACGTTACAATGAGCAGTTCTTC
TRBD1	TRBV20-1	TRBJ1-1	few	CSARPGGTEAFF	TGCAGTGCTCGCCCAGGGGGCACTGAAGCTTTCTTT
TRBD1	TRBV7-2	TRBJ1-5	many	CASSTTHRGSWSPQHF	TGTGCCAGCAGCACAACACACAGGGGTTCCTGGTCGCCCCAGCATTTT
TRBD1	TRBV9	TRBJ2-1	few	CASSEEPGQGYYNEQFF	TGTGCCAGCAGCGAAGAACCAGGACAGGGATACTACAATGAGCAGTTCTTC
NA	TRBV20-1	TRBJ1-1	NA	CSGLEAFF	TGCAGTGGACTTGAAGCTTTCTTT
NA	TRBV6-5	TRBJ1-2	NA	CASSYSGGGGHYGYTF	TGTGCCAGCAGTTACTCAGGAGGAGGGGGTCACTATGGCTACACCTTC
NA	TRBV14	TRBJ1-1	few	CASSQDRRLHTEAFF	TGTGCCAGCAGCCAAGATAGAAGGTTACACACTGAAGCTTTCTTT
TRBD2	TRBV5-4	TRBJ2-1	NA	CVSSLGLAGDPGFYNEQFF	TGTGTCAGCAGCTTGGGCCTAGCGGGGGACCCAGGCTTCTACAATGAGCAGTTCTTC
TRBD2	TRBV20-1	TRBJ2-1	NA	CSAAGGRYNEQFF	TGCAGTGCTGCGGGGGGGCGCTACAATGAGCAGTTCTTC
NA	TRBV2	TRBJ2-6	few	CARQTHSGANVLTF	TGTGCCAGACAGACCCACTCTGGGGCCAACGTCCTGACTTTC
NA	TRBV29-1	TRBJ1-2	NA	CSVEAPEGVYGYTF	TGCAGCGTTGAAGCTCCGGAGGGGGTCTATGGCTACACCTTC
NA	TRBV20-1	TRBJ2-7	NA	CSAFGVSAYEQYF	TGCAGTGCTTTCGGCGTCAGTGCCTACGAGCAGTACTTC
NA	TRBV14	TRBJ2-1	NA	CASSQRGLSRNEQFF	TGTGCCAGCAGCCAGCGTGGACTAAGCAGAAATGAGCAGTTCTTC
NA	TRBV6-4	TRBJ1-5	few	CASSDSGLGNQPQHF	TGTGCCAGCAGTGATTCGGGCCTTGGCAATCAGCCCCAGCATTTT
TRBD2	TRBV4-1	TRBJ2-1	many	CASSPGLAREQFF	TGCGCCAGCAGCCCCGGACTAGCCCGGGAGCAGTTCTTC
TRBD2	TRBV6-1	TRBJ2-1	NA	CASSASGGNYNEQFF	TGTGCCAGCAGCGCTAGCGGGGGGAATTACAATGAGCAGTTCTTC
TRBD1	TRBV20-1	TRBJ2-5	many	CSAGTPGTGVWETQYF	TGCAGTGCTGGAACCCCCGGGACAGGGGTATGGGAGACCCAGTACTTC
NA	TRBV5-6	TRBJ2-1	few	CASNIGQLEQFF	TGTGCCAGCAACATAGGACAGCTTGAGCAGTTCTTC
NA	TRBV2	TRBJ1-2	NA	CASSADSPHYGYTF	TGTGCCAGCAGTGCCGATTCGCCCCACTATGGCTACACCTTC
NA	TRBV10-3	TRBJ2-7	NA	CAISVRDTLHYEQYF	TGTGCCATCAGTGTCCGGGACACCCTTCACTACGAGCAGTACTTC
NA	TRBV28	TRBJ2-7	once	CASSTQVWRSYEQYF	TGTGCCAGCAGTACCCAGGTTTGGAGGTCCTACGAGCAGTACTTC
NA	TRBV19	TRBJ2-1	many	CASNKPGDRYNEQFF	TGTGCCAGTAATAAACCGGGGGACCGCTACAATGAGCAGTTCTTC
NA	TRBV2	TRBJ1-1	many	CASSEAERLGHLNTEAFF	TGTGCCAGCAGTGAAGCGGAAAGGCTTGGGCACCTCAACACTGAAGCTTTCTTT
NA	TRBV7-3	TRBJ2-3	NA	CASSSGQTGDTQYF	TGTGCCAGCAGCTCAGGACAGACGGGCGATACGCAGTATTTT
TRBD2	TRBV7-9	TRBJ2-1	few	CASSPTSGGTSYNEQFF	TGTGCCAGCAGCCCGACTAGCGGGGGCACCTCCTACAATGAGCAGTTCTTC
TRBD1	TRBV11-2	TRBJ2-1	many	CASSLEWGTGKQFF	TGTGCCAGCAGCTTAGAGTGGGGGACAGGGAAACAGTTCTTC
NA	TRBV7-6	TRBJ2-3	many	CASSLAPDGSTDTQYF	TGTGCCAGCAGCTTAGCACCGGACGGTAGCACAGATACGCAGTATTTT
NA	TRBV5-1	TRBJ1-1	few	CASSVRVNTEAFF	TGCGCCAGCAGCGTGAGGGTGAACACTGAAGCTTTCTTT
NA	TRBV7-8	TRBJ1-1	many	CASSHSGGWDATEAFF	TGTGCCAGCAGCCATTCCGGGGGATGGGATGCAACTGAAGCTTTCTTT
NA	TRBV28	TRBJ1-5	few	CASSSVLSSGQPQHF	TGTGCCAGCAGTTCGGTCCTTTCCTCCGGTCAGCCCCAGCATTTT
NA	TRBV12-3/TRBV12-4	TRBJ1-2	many	CASSTGNNYGYTF	TGTGCCAGCAGTACAGGGAACAACTATGGCTACACCTTC
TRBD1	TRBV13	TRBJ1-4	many	CASSAGTGGEKLFF	TGTGCCAGCAGCGCCGGGACAGGGGGAGAAAAACTGTTTTTT
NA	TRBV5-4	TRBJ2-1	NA	CASSRERERSSYNEQFF	TGTGCCAGCAGCCGAGAGAGGGAAAGGTCCTCCTACAATGAGCAGTTCTTC
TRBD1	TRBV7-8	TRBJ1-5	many	CASSPGGQTNQPQHF	TGTGCCAGCAGCCCCGGGGGACAGACCAATCAGCCCCAGCATTTT
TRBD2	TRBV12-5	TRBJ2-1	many	CASGLGGGATYNEQFF	TGTGCTAGTGGTCTGGGCGGGGGGGCCACCTACAATGAGCAGTTCTTC
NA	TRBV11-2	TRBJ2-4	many	CASSLGNQAKNIQYF	TGTGCCAGCAGCTTAGGAAACCAAGCCAAAAACATTCAGTACTTC
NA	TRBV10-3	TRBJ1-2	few	CAISESTTSNYGYTF	TGTGCCATCAGTGAGTCAACAACCTCTAACTATGGCTACACCTTC
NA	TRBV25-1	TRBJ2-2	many	CASRTTDTGELFF	TGTGCCAGCAGGACTACCGACACCGGGGAGCTGTTTTTT
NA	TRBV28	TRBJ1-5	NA	CANSWTDNQPQHF	TGTGCCAACAGTTGGACAGACAATCAGCCCCAGCATTTT
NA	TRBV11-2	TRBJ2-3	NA	CASSLGGVGRDTQYF	TGTGCCAGCAGCTTAGGAGGGGTGGGACGTGATACGCAGTATTTT
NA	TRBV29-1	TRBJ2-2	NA	CSVVPSNTGELFF	TGCAGCGTTGTACCATCGAACACCGGGGAGCTGTTTTTT
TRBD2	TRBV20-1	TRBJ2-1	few	CSAPQRGSYNEQFF	TGCAGTGCTCCCCAGCGGGGGTCGTACAATGAGCAGTTCTTC
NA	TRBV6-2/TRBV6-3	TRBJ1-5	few	CASSYRSRPQHF	TGTGCCAGCAGTTACCGCAGTCGGCCCCAGCATTTT
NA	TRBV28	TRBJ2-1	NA	CASRAPRGSYNEQFF	TGTGCCAGCAGAGCCCCGAGGGGCTCCTACAATGAGCAGTTCTTC
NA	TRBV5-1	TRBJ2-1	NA	CASSPGSCNEQFF	TGCGCCAGCAGCCCGGGCAGTTGCAATGAGCAGTTCTTC
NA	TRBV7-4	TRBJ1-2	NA	CASSPGEVIGYTF	TGTGCCAGCAGCCCAGGGGAGGTTATAGGCTACACCTTC